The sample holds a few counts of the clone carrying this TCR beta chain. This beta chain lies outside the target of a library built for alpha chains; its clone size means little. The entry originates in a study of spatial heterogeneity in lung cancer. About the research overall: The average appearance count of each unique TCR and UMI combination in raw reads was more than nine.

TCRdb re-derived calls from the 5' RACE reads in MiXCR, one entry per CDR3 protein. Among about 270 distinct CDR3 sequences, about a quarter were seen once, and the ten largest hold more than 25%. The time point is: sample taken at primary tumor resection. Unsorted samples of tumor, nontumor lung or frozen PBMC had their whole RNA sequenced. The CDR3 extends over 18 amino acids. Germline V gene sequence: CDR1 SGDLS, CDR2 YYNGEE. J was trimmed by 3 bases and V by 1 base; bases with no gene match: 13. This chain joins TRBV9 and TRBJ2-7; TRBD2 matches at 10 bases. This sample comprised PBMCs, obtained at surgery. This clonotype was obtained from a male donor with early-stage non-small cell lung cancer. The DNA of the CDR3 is TGTGCCAGCAGCGTATTTAAAGCGGGAGGGGGTCCTTTCTACGAGCAGTACTTC. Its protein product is CASSVFKAGGGPFYEQYF.